The 30 T cell receptor beta chains listed next were all sequenced from one sample in a study of immune heterogeneity within non-small cell lung tumors. Template was bulk tumor genomic DNA, 550 to 650 ng per sample. Spaced far apart, several biopsies were taken from each primary tumor during surgery. Enrolled individuals presented with untreated, newly diagnosed non-small cell lung cancer and received curative surgery. In a multiplex PCR, 32 V and 13 J primers amplified TCR beta CDR3. TCRdb ran MiXCR on the multiplex PCR reads and lists one entry per CDR3 protein. Altogether tens of thousands of distinct CDR3 sequences are present, around 28% being singletons, with the ten largest covering about 4%. What was sequenced was lung tumor tissue. Receptors were obtained from a man aged 40-50 years with non-small cell lung cancer.

The chain carries TRBV20-1 and TRBJ2-1; TRBD2 aligns across 12 bases. The CDR3 is 16 residues long. Germline lookup yields CDR1 DFQATT and CDR2 SNEGSKA (reference sequence). With 5 bases clipped from V and 9 bases from J, the junction kept 14 bases outside the gene matches. The CDR3 bases are TGCAGTGCTCCCCCCACTAGCGGGAGGATGGGCGGTGAGCAGTTCTTC. Translation: CSAPPTSGRMGGEQFF.

Turning to this clonotype: This clone may be a read error of a much larger clone one base away. The V and J genes are TRBV9 and TRBJ2-7, with D perhaps given as TRBD1 or TRBD2 (5 bases each). CDR1 is SGDLS and CDR2 is YYNGEE in the germline V gene. CDR3 length equals 17 residues. As DNA, the CDR3 is TGTGCCAGAAGCGGATCCCGGGACGCCAAGTACTCCTACGAGCAGTACTTC. This sequence encodes CARSGSRDAKYSYEQYF.

This clonotype has a handful of counts. This chain uses TRBV11-3 with TRBJ2-7; 7 nucleotides match TRBD1. Germline V lookup: CDR1 SGHNT, CDR2 YENEEA. The trim removed 7 bases at V and 3 bases at J, leaving 6 bases unmatched. There are 13 residues in the CDR3. This CDR3 reads CASTRTGYYEQYF. CDR3 DNA sequence: TGTGCCAGCACCCGGACAGGTTACTACGAGCAGTACTTC.

The genes are TRBV28 and TRBJ1-1; a possible D gene is TRBD1 (6 bases). The CDR3 sequence is 13 residues long. Trimming cost V 6 bases and J 4 bases, with 12 bases left between them. CDR1 and CDR2 from the germline V gene are MDHEN and SYDVKM. In DNA form, the CDR3 reads TGTGCCAGCAGCAGGGGATCGGGCACTGAAGCTTTCTTT. It specifies CASSRGSGTEAFF.

The sample holds a few counts of this clonotype. The chain recombines TRBV28 with TRBJ2-3; TRBD2 is a possible D gene (5 bases). The CDR3 runs 14 residues. Germline-derived CDR1 and CDR2 are MDHEN and SYDVKM. V gave up 5 bases and J gave up 4 bases, with 13 bases separating them. This CDR3 is CASSLVGGSDTQYF. In DNA form, the CDR3 reads TGTGCCAGCAGTCTGGTCGGCGGGTCAGATACGCAGTATTTT. Variable domain in full (rest from reference TRBV28 and TRBJ2-3): DVKVTQSSRYLVKRTGEKVFLECVQDMDHENMFWYRQDPGLGLRLIYFSYDVKMKEKGDIPEGYSVSREKKERFSLILESASTNQTSMYLCASSLVGGSDTQYFGPGTRLTVL.

This chain links TRBV5-8 with TRBJ2-3; 7 positions match TRBD2. The CDR3 runs 16 residues. Germline lookup yields CDR1 SGHTS and CDR2 YDEGEE. Losses at the gene ends were 0 bases for V and 1 base for J; bases not matched to a gene: 5. The CDR3 coding sequence is TGTGCCAGCAGCTTGGGCCGGGACTACCGCACAGATACGCAGTATTTT. It is translated as CASSLGRDYRTDTQYF.

Only a few counts were recorded for this clonotype. The J gene is TRBJ2-5, the V gene TRBV25-1; D is possibly TRBD1 (6 bases). This CDR3 has 14 amino acids. Germline V CDR1 and CDR2: MGHDK, SYGVNS. Deletions cut 3 bases from V and 1 base from J, with 9 bases between. The DNA of the CDR3 is TGTGCCAGCAGTGAGTTCAGGGGCCAAGAGACCCAGTACTTC. This encodes CASSEFRGQETQYF.

Of note for this clonotype: This may be a read error, as it is one base from a much larger clone. The chain uses TRBV11-3 and TRBJ2-7; weak D call: TRBD2 (6 bases). The CDR3 spans 16 residues. The germline CDR1 and CDR2 sequences are SGHNT and YENEEA. V was cut by 1 base and J by 4 bases, with 17 bases left in between. The DNA for the CDR3 is TGTGCCAGCAGCTTAGCCTACATAGAGGGGAGGTACGAGCAGTACTTC. Amino acid sequence: CASSLAYIEGRYEQYF.

This clonotype was seen more than once but under ten times. The chain combines TRBV10-3 with TRBJ1-1, with TRBD1 as a possible D gene (5 bases). The germline V and J ends were trimmed by 4 bases and 3 bases, with 9 bases remaining between them. Germline assignment: CDR1 ENHRY and CDR2 SYGVKD. CDR3 length: 13 amino acids. DNA for the CDR3: TGTGCCATCAGTGGCGACAGAGACACTGAAGCTTTCTTT. Translation gives CAISGDRDTEAFF.

A note on this clonotype: A read error is possible here, since a much larger clone lies one base away. The chain employs TRBV5-1 and TRBJ2-3, with D unresolved. CDR1 and CDR2 from the germline V gene are SGHRS and YFSETQ. Trimming stripped 6 bases from V and 6 bases from J, with 17 bases between. This CDR3 region has 14 residues. The CDR3 region has the DNA TGCGCCAGCATCTCGAACAGAGACCGCGATACGCAGTATTTT. It yields the protein CASISNRDRDTQYF.

The chain carries TRBV7-3 and TRBJ2-1, with D maybe TRBD1 (5 bases). The length of the CDR3 is 15 residues. The germline CDR1 and CDR2 sequences are SGHTA and FQGTGA. Trimming stripped 1 base from V and 9 bases from J, with 16 bases between. In DNA, the CDR3 is TGTGCCAGCAGCTTAAGGGCTTCAGCAAGGGGTGAGCAGTTCTTC. This translates into CASSLRASARGEQFF.

This clonotype was observed once. This rearrangement joins TRBV10-2 to TRBJ2-6; 11 bases match TRBD2. The V gene's germline CDR1 is WSHSY and CDR2 SAAADI. The CDR3 has 16 amino acids. V lost 7 bases to trimming and J lost 4 bases; unmatched junction nucleotides: 6. CDR3 loop: CASKDSGRAGANVLTF. In DNA, the CDR3 is TGCGCCAGCAAGGATAGCGGGAGGGCCGGGGCCAACGTCCTGACTTTC.

This chain's CDR3 is CASSITVIRGRTEAFF. In nucleotides, the CDR3 is TGTGCCAGTAGTATAACCGTTATCCGGGGACGGACTGAAGCTTTCTTT. The chain uses TRBV19 and TRBJ1-1, with a possible D match to TRBD1 (5 bases). The CDR3 length is 16 residues. With 2 bases removed from V and 5 bases from J, the gap between germline ends came to 18 bases. Germline values: CDR1 LNHDA, CDR2 SQIVND (reference sequence).

The rearrangement joins TRBV6-1 to TRBJ2-1, with 7 bases matching TRBD2. CDR3 length: 16 residues. V lost 6 bases, J lost 2 bases, and 10 bases stayed unmatched. In germline, CDR1 is MNHNS, CDR2 SASEGT. CDR3 sequence reads: CASRSIGEGPYNEQFF. Written as DNA, the CDR3 is TGTGCCAGCAGGAGCATCGGGGAGGGCCCCTACAATGAGCAGTTCTTC.

This clonotype occurred many times. The chain combines TRBV6-1 with TRBJ2-7, with 11 bases matching TRBD2. The CDR3 extends over 15 amino acids. With 4 bases clipped from V and 2 bases from J, the junction kept 4 bases outside the gene matches. Germline V gene data show CDR1 as MNHNS and CDR2 as SASEGT. The CDR3 spells CASSGGLAGTYEQYF. The CDR3 bases are TGTGCCAGCAGTGGCGGACTAGCGGGTACCTACGAGCAGTACTTC.

Comments on this clonotype: At one end, the junction sequence differs from germline, possibly due to a read error. V is TRBV3-1 and J is TRBJ2-5, with 9 bases identical to TRBD1. The germline V gene encodes CDR1 LGHDT and CDR2 YNNKEL (reference sequence). CDR3 length: 14 amino acids. The CDR3 nucleotides are TGTGCCGGCAGCCAGGGACAGGGAGGAGGGACCCAGTACTTC. Translating it yields CAGSQGQGGGTQYF.

Regarding this clonotype: A much larger clone sits a single nucleotide away, making a read error possible. The rearrangement links TRBV4-1 to TRBJ2-7, with a tentative D call TRBD1 (5 bases). The CDR3 covers 16 residues. In germline, CDR1 is MGHRA, CDR2 YSYEKL. As DNA, the CDR3 is TGCGCCAGCAGCCTGACGACCTCGGCGGACACCTACGATCAGTACTTC. This translates into CASSLTTSADTYDQYF.

Comments on this clonotype: One base away lies a much larger clone, so this may be a sequencing read error. V and J are TRBV6-2 or TRBV6-3 and TRBJ2-1, with 8 bases identical to TRBD2. The V and J ends lost 5 bases and 2 bases, in that order; junction bases with no gene match: 20. Looked up from germline, CDR1 is MNHEY and CDR2 is SVGEGT. This CDR3 has 20 amino acids. The CDR3 reads CASSPREGKRELIAYNEQFF. In DNA form, the CDR3 reads TGTGCCAGCAGTCCCCGGGAGGGGAAGCGGGAGTTAATTGCCTACAATGAGCAGTTCTTC.

The genes are TRBV6-1 and TRBJ2-1; 12 bases match TRBD2. The V gene end was trimmed by 6 bases and the J gene end by 9 bases; junction bases not matched to a gene: 18. The CDR3 is 18 residues long. Germline V CDR1 and CDR2: MNHNS, SASEGT. In DNA form, the CDR3 reads TGTGCCAGCAGACGTCCCTCCAGACTAGCGGGAGTCTGGGGTGAGCAGTTCTTC. The encoded protein is CASRRPSRLAGVWGEQFF.

Points on this clonotype: This may stem from a read error, because a much larger clone lies one nucleotide away. The rearrangement links TRBV2 to TRBJ2-7, with a possible D match to TRBD2 (6 bases). The CDR3 runs to 14 residues. V lost 7 bases, J lost 0 bases, and 13 bases lay in between. Germline V lookup: CDR1 SNHLY, CDR2 FYNNEI. The CDR3 spells CASKEGPNSYEQYF. Written as DNA, the CDR3 is TGTGCCAGCAAGGAGGGTCCTAACTCCTACGAGCAGTACTTC.

This sequence joins TRBV24-1 and TRBJ2-5, with TRBD1 matching 9 bases. CDR1 is KGHDR, CDR2 SFDVKD, per germline. Trimming took 4 bases from V and 3 from J; bases not matched to a gene: 14. This CDR3 has 18 residues. CDR3 residues: CATSEPGQGGVREETQYF. Written as DNA, the CDR3 is TGTGCCACCAGTGAGCCGGGACAGGGCGGGGTCCGAGAAGAGACCCAGTACTTC.

This clonotype was recorded at least ten times. The J gene is TRBJ1-6, the V gene TRBV29-1, with D uncertain. This CDR3 region has 13 residues. Germline CDR1 and CDR2: SQVTM and ANQGSEA. V lost 4 bases and J 10 bases, leaving 14 bases between the germline ends. CDR3 region: CSVAGDWGSPLHF. CDR3 DNA sequence: TGCAGCGTTGCTGGTGATTGGGGATCACCCCTCCACTTT. Together with reference TRBV29-1 and TRBJ1-6, the CDR3 gives the full variable domain: SAVISQKPSRDICQRGTSLTIQCQVDSQVTMMFWYRQQPGQSLTLIATANQGSEATYESGFVIDKFPISRPNLTFSTLTVSNMSPEDSSIYLCSVAGDWGSPLHFGNGTRLTVT.

At least ten counts were recorded for this clonotype. This chain connects TRBV30 to TRBJ1-2; 8 bases are shared with TRBD1. The V and J ends lost 0 bases and 0 bases, in that order; junction bases with no gene match: 9. The V gene's germline CDR1 is GTSNPN and CDR2 SVGIG (reference sequence). CDR3 length: 17 amino acids. The CDR3 loop is CAWSVLTGEKANYGYTF. CDR3 coding DNA: TGTGCCTGGAGTGTTCTGACAGGGGAAAAAGCTAACTATGGCTACACCTTC.

The V and J genes are TRBV28 and TRBJ2-5, with 9 bases lining up with TRBD1. This CDR3 contains 15 residues. Germline lookup yields CDR1 MDHEN and CDR2 SYDVKM. V lost 6 bases to trimming and J lost 4 bases; unmatched junction nucleotides: 9. CDR3 sequence (DNA): TGTGCCAGCAGGAAATTACAGGGGGCAGGAGAGACCCAGTACTTC. It is translated as CASRKLQGAGETQYF.

This clonotype was seen a single time. The chain couples TRBV20-1 to TRBJ1-1, with no clear D. CDR1 and CDR2 (germline): DFQATT, SNEGSKA (reference sequence). V shed 5 bases and J shed 6 bases, with 25 bases lying between them. The CDR3 has 16 amino acids. The CDR3 DNA follows: TGCAGTGCTTCGACCCCGGTCTCCCTCGGTCCGTCTGAAGCTTTCTTT. Encoded protein: CSASTPVSLGPSEAFF.

In its sample, this clonotype was seen a few times. The chain joins TRBV20-1 to TRBJ2-1; D is ambiguous. CDR3 length: 11 amino acids. V lost 5 bases, J lost 3 bases, and 5 bases lay in between. From germline, CDR1 is DFQATT and CDR2 SNEGSKA (reference sequence). In nucleotides, the CDR3 is TGCAGTGCTCCCCGCTACAATGAGCAGTTCTTC. It is translated as CSAPRYNEQFF.

CDR3 protein: CASSLSSGRPGGTQYEQYF. The CDR3 nucleotides read TGTGCCAGCAGTCTTTCTAGCGGGAGGCCCGGCGGGACACAATACGAGCAGTACTTC. The rearrangement joins TRBV7-8 to TRBJ2-7; 11 bases are a match to TRBD2. CDR1 is SGHVS, CDR2 FQNEAQ, per germline. V dropped 6 bases and J dropped 4; count of bases not matched to a gene: 20. There are 19 residues in the CDR3.

In its sample, this clonotype was seen a few times. The chain uses TRBV20-1 and TRBJ2-1; TRBD2 matches at 12 bases. This CDR3 has 15 residues. Losses at the gene ends were 3 bases for V and 5 bases for J; bases not matched to a gene: 5. From germline, CDR1 is DFQATT and CDR2 SNEGSKA (reference sequence). CDR3 loop: CSARRLAGAHNEQFF. The CDR3 DNA is TGCAGTGCTAGGAGACTAGCGGGAGCCCACAATGAGCAGTTCTTC.

This clonotype showed up just a few times. The chain couples TRBV18 to TRBJ1-2; D may be TRBD1 (5 bases). The CDR3 extends over 15 amino acids. Germline lookup yields CDR1 KGHSH and CDR2 LQKENI. V dropped 3 bases and J dropped 4 bases, with 15 bases sitting between them. The CDR3 DNA reads TGTGCCAGCTCACCTGGTGGGGGGAGTTTCTATGGCTACACCTTC. It codes for CASSPGGGSFYGYTF.

Regarding this clonotype: The junction departs from germline at one end; a sequencing error may be responsible. The chain combines TRBV12-3 or TRBV12-4 with TRBJ1-2; tentatively, D is TRBD1 (5 bases). The CDR3 consists of 12 residues. CDR3 amino acids: CASSHGGYGYIF. Here the CDR3 DNA reads TGTGCCAGCAGCCACGGGGGGTATGGCTACATCTTC.